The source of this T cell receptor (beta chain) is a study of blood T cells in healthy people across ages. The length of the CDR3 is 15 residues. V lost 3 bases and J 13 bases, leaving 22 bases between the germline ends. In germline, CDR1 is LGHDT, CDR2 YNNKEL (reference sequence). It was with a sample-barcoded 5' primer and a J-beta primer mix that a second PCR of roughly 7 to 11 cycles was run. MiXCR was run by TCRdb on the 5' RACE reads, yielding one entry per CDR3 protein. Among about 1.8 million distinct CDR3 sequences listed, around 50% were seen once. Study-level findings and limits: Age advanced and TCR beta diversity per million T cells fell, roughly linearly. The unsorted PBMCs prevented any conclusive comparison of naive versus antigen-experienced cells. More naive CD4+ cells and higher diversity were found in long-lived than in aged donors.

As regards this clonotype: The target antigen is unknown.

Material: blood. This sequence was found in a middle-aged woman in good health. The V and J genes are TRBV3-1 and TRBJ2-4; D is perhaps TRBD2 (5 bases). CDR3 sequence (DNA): TGTGCCAGCAGCCAGGACGGAGGTTCTCTACTTGGGCAGTACTTC. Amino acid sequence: CASSQDGGSLLGQYF. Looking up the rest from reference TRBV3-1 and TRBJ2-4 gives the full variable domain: DTAVSQTPKYLVTQMGNDKSIKCEQNLGHDTMYWYKQDSKKFLKIMFSYNNKELIINETVPNRFSPKSPDKAHLNLHINSLELGDSAVYFCASSQDGGSLLGQYFGAGTRLSVL.